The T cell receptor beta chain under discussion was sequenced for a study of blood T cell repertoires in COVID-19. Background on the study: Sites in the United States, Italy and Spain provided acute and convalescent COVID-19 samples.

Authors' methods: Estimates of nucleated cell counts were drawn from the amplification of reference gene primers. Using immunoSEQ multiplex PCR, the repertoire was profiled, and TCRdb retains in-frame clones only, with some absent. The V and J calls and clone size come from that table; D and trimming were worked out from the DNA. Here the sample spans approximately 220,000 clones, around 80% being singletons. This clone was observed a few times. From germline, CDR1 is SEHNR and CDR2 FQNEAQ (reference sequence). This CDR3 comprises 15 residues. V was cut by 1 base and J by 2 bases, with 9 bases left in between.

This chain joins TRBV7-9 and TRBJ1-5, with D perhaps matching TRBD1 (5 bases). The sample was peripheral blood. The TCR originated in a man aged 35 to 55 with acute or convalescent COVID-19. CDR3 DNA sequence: TGTGCCAGCAGCTTAGGGGGCAGTCGCAATCAGCCCCAGCATTTT. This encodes CASSLGGSRNQPQHF.